Below, 19 T cell receptor beta chains from the same sample are listed, as sequenced in a study of tissue T cells after allogeneic stem cell transplantation. Clones were sequenced by immunoSEQ multiplex PCR, and TCRdb holds only the in-frame ones, with some missing. This sample yields about 20,000 clones, of which about 70% are seen a single time; roughly 0.91% belongs to the top ten. What was sequenced was spleen. These receptors all come from a female BALB/c mouse in good health. The mouse strain carries the MHC haplotype H2-d.

Notes on this clone: The genes and germline here are from mouse. The CDR3 end falls 1 residue outside the read, so it is completed with the germline J gene. This chain links TRBV2 with TRBJ2-3; unclear D gene. The CDR3 loop spans 15 amino acids. Germline V gene sequence: CDR1 LGHNA, CDR2 YSYQKL. Trimming removed 0 bases from V and 0 bases from J, with 7 bases in between. CDR3 DNA, as far as it was read: TGTGCCAGCAGCCAAGATTTGAGGAGTGCAGAAACGCTGTAT. Protein: CASSQDLRSAETLY. The CDR3 reads in full as CASSQDLRSAETLYF.

This clone came up a few times. Any gene name here is a mouse gene name. The read finishes 1 residue shy of the CDR3 end, and the germline J gene is used to complete it. The chain carries TRBV20 and TRBJ2-4; no clear D gene. Germline assignment: CDR1 GFQATS and CDR2 STVNSAI. The CDR3 is 14 residues long. V lost 0 bases to trimming and J lost 0 bases, with 7 bases between them. Here the CDR3 reads CGARDRPSQNTLYF. The sequenced CDR3 bases are TGTGGTGCTAGGGACAGACCTAGTCAAAACACCTTGTAC. Complete variable domain (other parts from reference TRBV20 and TRBJ2-4): GALVYQYPRRTICKSGTSMRMECQAVGFQATSVAWYRQSPQKTFELIALSTVNSAIKYEQNFTQEKFPISHPNLSFSSMTVLNAYLEDRGLYLCGARDRPSQNTLYFGAGTRLSVL.

As regards this clone: Gene names and germline match the mouse. The missing CDR3 end, 1 residue past where the read stops, is filled in from the germline J gene. The rearrangement joins TRBV13-2 to TRBJ2-1; 8 nucleotides match TRBD1. V was clipped by 2 bases and J by 5 bases; unmatched bases: 3. This CDR3 comprises 14 residues. The V gene's germline CDR1 is NNHNN and CDR2 SYGAGS (reference sequence). CDR3: CASGEDRVNAEQFF. The sequenced part of the CDR3 DNA is TGTGCCAGCGGTGAGGACAGGGTAAATGCTGAGCAGTTC.

Of note for this clone: The gene names here belong to mouse. The CDR3 end is not reached by the read, which stops 1 residue before it; the germline J gene fills it in. The V and J genes are TRBV17 and TRBJ2-7; D may match TRBD1 or TRBD2 (6 bases each). Germline V lookup: CDR1 MNHDT, CDR2 YYDKIL. V dropped 4 bases and J dropped 7 bases, with 11 bases sitting between them. CDR3 length equals 12 residues. CDR3 protein: CASSIRGREQYF. The DNA read from the CDR3 is TGTGCTAGCAGTATTCGGGGGCGGGAACAGTAC.

With respect to this clone: Germline and genes: mouse. The observed sequence ends 1 residue before the CDR3 terminus, with the missing tail filled in from the germline J gene. The rearrangement uses TRBV31 and TRBJ1-6; D is perhaps TRBD1 (5 bases). TRBJ1-6 is filed as an ORF, its function uncertain. The V gene lost 3 bases and the J gene lost 8 bases, with 8 bases spanning the gap. The germline V gene has CDR1 GKSSPN and CDR2 SITVG. The CDR3 sequence is 12 residues long. Partial CDR3 DNA: TGTGCCTGGAGGGGGGGTGATTCGCCCCTCTAC. This codes for CAWRGGDSPLY. The CDR3, in full, reads CAWRGGDSPLYF.

To note about this clone: The germline and genes are mouse ones. The CDR3 end falls 1 residue outside the read, so it is completed with the germline J gene. This chain joins TRBV13-2 and TRBJ2-4; TRBD2 aligns across 7 bases. Trimming removed 0 bases from V and 1 base from J; junction bases left unmatched: 5. The CDR3 is 16 residues long. The germline gives CDR1 NNHNN, CDR2 SYGAGS (reference sequence). This chain's CDR3 is CASGDARGGGQNTLYF. Partial CDR3 DNA: TGTGCCAGCGGTGATGCTCGGGGGGGTGGTCAAAACACCTTGTAC.

For this clone: Gene and germline names: mouse. Sequencing ends 1 residue short of the CDR3 end; the germline J gene provides the rest. V and J are TRBV5 and TRBJ2-1, with TRBD1 matching 7 bases. V gave up 4 bases and J gave up 1 base; unmatched junction bases: 1. Germline CDR1 reads LGHNA; CDR2 reads YNLKQL (reference sequence). The CDR3 covers 14 residues. The sequenced CDR3 bases are TGTGCCAGCAGCCCGGGACAGAACTATGCTGAGCAGTTC. Protein sequence: CASSPGQNYAEQF. The full CDR3 protein reads CASSPGQNYAEQFF.

Note on this clone: The listed genes are named as in mouse. Read data end 1 residue before the CDR3 end; the end is taken from the germline J gene. The chain carries TRBV31 and TRBJ1-2; no firm D call. Trimming pared 0 bases from V and 0 bases from J, leaving 5 bases between. CDR3 length equals 13 residues. The germline V gene encodes CDR1 GKSSPN and CDR2 SITVG. Partial CDR3 DNA: TGTGCCTGGAGTCTATCCACAAACTCCGACTACACC. Encoded protein: CAWSLSTNSDYT. The full CDR3 protein is CAWSLSTNSDYTF. Full variable domain (remainder filled in from reference TRBV31 and TRBJ1-2): AQTIHQWPVAEIKAVGSPLSLGCTIKGKSSPNLYWYWQATGGTLQQLFYSITVGQVESVVQLNLSASRPKDDQFILSTEKLLLSHSGFYLCAWSLSTNSDYTFGSGTRLLVI.

Comment on this clone: Each gene name is a mouse one. The read terminates 1 residue before the CDR3 end, so the remaining end is supplied by the germline J gene. The chain combines TRBV20 with TRBJ2-5; 8 bases are a match to TRBD2. The CDR3 is made up of 15 amino acids. V was clipped by 0 bases and J by 2 bases; unmatched bases: 4. From germline, CDR1 is GFQATS and CDR2 STVNSAI. CDR3 DNA (partial): TGTGGTGCTAGGGATAGATGGGGGGGCCAAGACACCCAGTAC. It specifies CGARDRWGGQDTQY. The full CDR3 reads CGARDRWGGQDTQYF. The full variable domain, with the rest looked up from reference TRBV20 and TRBJ2-5, is GALVYQYPRRTICKSGTSMRMECQAVGFQATSVAWYRQSPQKTFELIALSTVNSAIKYEQNFTQEKFPISHPNLSFSSMTVLNAYLEDRGLYLCGARDRWGGQDTQYFGPGTRLLVL.

In the case of this clone: Germline and genes: mouse. The read comes to an end 1 residue before the CDR3 does, leaving the germline J gene to fill in the end. The chain uses TRBV4 and TRBJ1-1, with D unclear. Trimming shortened V by 4 bases and J by 4 bases, and 10 bases separated the two germline ends. The CDR3 consists of 13 residues. CDR1 is LGHDT and CDR2 is YNNKQL in the germline V gene (reference sequence). The CDR3 reads CASSSRRGTEVFF. Incomplete CDR3 DNA: TGTGCCAGCAGCTCCCGACGAGGCACAGAAGTCTTC.

About this clone itself: Gene names refer to mouse genes. The CDR3 is cut off 1 residue early in the read; its end comes from the germline J gene. This chain links TRBV1 with TRBJ2-3; no firm D call. The CDR3 runs to 16 residues. Trimming removed 0 bases from V and 0 bases from J, with 10 bases in between. Per the germline V gene, CDR1 is NSQYPW and CDR2 is LRSPGD (reference sequence). CDR3 residues: CTCSADGQTSAETLYF. The CDR3 bases that were read are TGCACCTGCAGTGCAGATGGCCAGACTAGTGCAGAAACGCTGTAT.

Comment on this clone: Any gene name here is a mouse gene name. The CDR3 end falls 1 residue outside the read, so it is completed with the germline J gene. The chain carries TRBV13-2 and TRBJ2-3; perhaps TRBD1 as D (6 bases). V shed 4 bases and J shed 0 bases, with 12 bases lying between them. In germline, CDR1 is NNHNN, CDR2 SYGAGS (reference sequence). The CDR3 has 15 amino acids. CDR3 bases read: TGTGCCAGCGGTCCCCGGGACATTAGTGCAGAAACGCTGTAT. Amino acid sequence: CASGPRDISAETLY. The complete CDR3 protein is CASGPRDISAETLYF.

About this clone: Gene names and germline match the mouse. The observed sequence ends 1 residue before the CDR3 terminus, with the missing tail filled in from the germline J gene. The rearrangement uses TRBV29 and TRBJ1-2, with TRBD1 identical over 9 bases. Germline V gene data show CDR1 as MSHET and CDR2 as SYDVDS. V shed 1 base and J 1 base; nucleotides not matched to a gene: 1. This CDR3 comprises 15 residues. The covered CDR3 bases are TGTGCTAGCAGTTTATGGGGACAGGGAAACTCCGACTACACC. Amino acids: CASSLWGQGNSDYT. The complete CDR3 protein is CASSLWGQGNSDYTF.

Concerning this clone itself: The genes and germline here are from mouse. The CDR3 end falls 1 residue outside the read, so it is completed with the germline J gene. This chain connects TRBV13-2 to TRBJ1-3; 7 nucleotides match TRBD1. The ends lost 0 bases at V and 2 bases at J; junction bases unmatched: 5. Germline V CDR1 and CDR2: NNHNN, SYGAGS (reference sequence). The CDR3 has 16 residues. CDR3 sequence: CASGDAEGAPGNTLYF. CDR3 DNA, as far as it was read: TGTGCCAGCGGTGATGCGGAGGGGGCGCCTGGAAATACGCTCTAT.

Comment on this clone: Gene labels here are mouse ones. The CDR3 end lies 1 residue beyond the end of the read and is filled in from the germline J gene. The rearrangement links TRBV29 to TRBJ1-1, with D unresolved. CDR1 MSHET and CDR2 SYDVDS come from the germline V gene. This CDR3 comprises 12 residues. The ends were cut back, 3 bases at V and 0 bases at J, with 2 bases in the middle. Here the CDR3 reads CASSFANTEVFF. CDR3 bases read: TGTGCTAGCAGTTTCGCAAACACAGAAGTCTTC.

About this clone: The gene symbols are mouse symbols. The read is 1 residue too short to cover the CDR3 end, so that end is filled in from the germline J gene. The chain recombines TRBV31 with TRBJ2-7; a possible D gene is TRBD2 (7 bases). Germline V gives CDR1 GKSSPN, CDR2 SITVG. Trimming took 5 bases from V and 3 from J, leaving 14 bases between them. CDR3 length: 13 residues. CDR3 bases read: TGTGCCTGGGGGGTTGGGGGGCGCTATGAACAGTAC. Protein sequence: CAWGVGGRYEQY. The complete CDR3 sequence is CAWGVGGRYEQYF.

Details on this clone: Gene names denote mouse genes. The CDR3 end falls 1 residue outside the read, so it is completed with the germline J gene. This chain joins TRBV1 and TRBJ2-4; D might be TRBD2 (7 bases). Germline V gene sequence: CDR1 NSQYPW, CDR2 LRSPGD (reference sequence). The CDR3 is made up of 16 amino acids. Trimming pared 1 base from V and 0 bases from J, leaving 11 bases between. The CDR3: CTCSAVWGPSQNTLYF. The CDR3 bases that were read are TGCACCTGCAGTGCAGTCTGGGGGCCTAGTCAAAACACCTTGTAC.

The table lists this clone with a few counts. Mouse germline and gene names are used. The read stops 1 residue short of the end of the CDR3; the missing end is completed from the germline J gene. V is TRBV20 and J is TRBJ1-4; D remains unclear. Deletions cut 0 bases from V and 4 bases from J, with 6 bases between. CDR3 length equals 13 residues. CDR1 is GFQATS and CDR2 is STVNSAI in the germline V gene. CDR3 amino acids: CGARDRNNERLFF. Partial CDR3 DNA: TGTGGTGCTAGGGACAGGAACAACGAAAGATTATTT.

Of note for this clone: Germline and genes here are mouse. The CDR3 end is not reached by the read, which stops 1 residue before it; the germline J gene fills it in. This chain connects TRBV4 to TRBJ1-6; D might be TRBD1 (6 bases). TRBJ1-6 is an ORF, and what it does is uncertain. V was pared by 3 bases and J by 5 bases, with 8 bases between. The CDR3 length is 14 residues. CDR1 and CDR2 from the germline V gene are LGHDT and YNNKQL (reference sequence). The sequenced part of the CDR3 DNA is TGTGCCAGCAGCTATGGGACAAATAATTCGCCCCTCTAC. This codes for CASSYGTNNSPLY. The full CDR3 protein reads CASSYGTNNSPLYF.